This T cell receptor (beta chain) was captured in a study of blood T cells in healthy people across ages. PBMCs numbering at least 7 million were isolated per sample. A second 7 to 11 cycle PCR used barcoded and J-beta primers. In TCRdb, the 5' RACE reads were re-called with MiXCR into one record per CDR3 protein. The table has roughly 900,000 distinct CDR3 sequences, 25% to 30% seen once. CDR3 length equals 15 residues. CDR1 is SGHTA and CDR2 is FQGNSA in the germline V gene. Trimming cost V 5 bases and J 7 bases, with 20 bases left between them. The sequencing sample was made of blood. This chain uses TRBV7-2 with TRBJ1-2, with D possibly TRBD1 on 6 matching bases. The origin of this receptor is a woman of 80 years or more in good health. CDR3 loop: CASSDRQAPTIGYTF. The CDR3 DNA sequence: TGTGCCAGCAGCGACCGACAGGCACCCACTATTGGCTACACCTTC.